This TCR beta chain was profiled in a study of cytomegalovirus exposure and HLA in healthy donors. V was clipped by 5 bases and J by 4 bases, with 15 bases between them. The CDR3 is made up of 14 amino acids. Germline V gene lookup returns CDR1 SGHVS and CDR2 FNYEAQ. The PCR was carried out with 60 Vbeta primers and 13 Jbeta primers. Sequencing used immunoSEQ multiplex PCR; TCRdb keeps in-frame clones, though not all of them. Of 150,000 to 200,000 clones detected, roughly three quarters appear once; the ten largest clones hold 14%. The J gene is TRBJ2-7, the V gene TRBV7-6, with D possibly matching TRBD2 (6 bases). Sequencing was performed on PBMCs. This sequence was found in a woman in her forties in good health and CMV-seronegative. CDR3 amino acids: CASSTEEGRYEQYF. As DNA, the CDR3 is TGTGCCAGCAGCACCGAGGAGGGGAGGTACGAGCAGTACTTC.